Below, 11 T cell receptor beta chains from the same sample are listed, as sequenced in a study of cytomegalovirus exposure and HLA in healthy donors. The PCR had 60 Vbeta and 13 Jbeta primers. TCRdb's table, derived via immunoSEQ multiplex PCR, lists solely in-frame clones and lacks some. The table has approximately 92,000 clones, approximately 81% seen once. The specimen was PBMCs. The receptor set was obtained from a girl aged 2-9 years in good health and CMV-seropositive.

This rearrangement joins TRBV4-3 to TRBJ1-5; D call uncertain. The CDR3 is made up of 16 amino acids. Germline loops: CDR1 LGHNA, CDR2 YSLEER. Trimming cost V 3 bases and J 5 bases, with 17 bases left between them. CDR3 sequence: CASSQDRSETDQPQHF. In DNA form, the CDR3 reads TGCGCCAGCAGCCAGGATCGATCTGAGACTGATCAGCCCCAGCATTTT.

This sequence joins TRBV30 and TRBJ2-7, with TRBD1 identical over 7 bases. CDR1 is GTSNPN, CDR2 SVGIG, per germline (reference sequence). With V trimmed by 7 bases and J by 3 bases, 9 bases remained unmatched. The CDR3 sequence is 13 residues long. The chain's CDR3 is CAYIRDRVYEQYF. CDR3 sequence (DNA): TGTGCCTACATCCGGGACAGAGTCTACGAGCAGTACTTC. Filled out from reference TRBV30 and TRBJ2-7, the complete variable domain reads SQTIHQWPATLVQPVGSPLSLECTVEGTSNPNLYWYRQAAGRGLQLLFYSVGIGQISSEVPQNLSASRPQDRQFILSSKKLLLSDSGFYLCAYIRDRVYEQYFGPGTRLTVT.

J is TRBJ2-7 and V is TRBV6-1, with 10 bases aligning to TRBD2. The CDR3 sequence is 16 residues long. Germline V gene lookup returns CDR1 MNHNS and CDR2 SASEGT. Trimming cost V 3 bases and J 5 bases; bases outside gene matches: 10. CDR3 in DNA: TGTGCCAGCAGTGATTGGGCTAGCGGGAGTCGGGACGAGCAGTACTTC. Its protein is CASSDWASGSRDEQYF.

The chain combines TRBV30 with TRBJ1-2, with D perhaps matching TRBD1 (6 bases). The CDR3 contains 11 residues. With 5 bases removed from V and 12 bases from J, the gap between germline ends came to 16 bases. Germline CDR1 is GTSNPN and CDR2 is SVGIG (reference sequence). The CDR3 sequence: CAWDKNRANTF. CDR3 bases: TGTGCCTGGGATAAGAACAGGGCTAACACCTTC.

This rearrangement joins TRBV5-1 to TRBJ2-7; D is undetermined. The ends were cut back, 0 bases at V and 3 bases at J, with 10 bases in the middle. Germline assignment: CDR1 SGHRS and CDR2 YFSETQ. This CDR3 comprises 14 residues. The CDR3 reads CASSLEQRGYEQYF. CDR3 DNA sequence: TGCGCCAGCAGCTTGGAGCAGCGAGGCTACGAGCAGTACTTC.

On this clone: At one boundary the junction diverges from the germline segment, which might be a read error. J is TRBJ2-7 and V is TRBV5-6, with D tentatively TRBD1 (5 bases). Germline lookup yields CDR1 SGHDT and CDR2 YYEEEE. The CDR3 length is 13 residues. The CDR3 sequence is CASGFEGVYEQYF. In nucleotides, the CDR3 is TGTGCCAGCGGCTTTGAAGGGGTCTACGAGCAGTACTTC.

The CDR3 nucleotides are TGTGCCAGCAGTGAGGTACGAAGTTCCTACAATGAGCAGTTCTTC. It is translated as CASSEVRSSYNEQFF. This sequence joins TRBV27 and TRBJ2-1, with unresolved D. This CDR3 has 15 residues. The ends were cut back, 5 bases at V and 1 base at J, with 12 bases in the middle. CDR1 and CDR2 from the germline V gene are MNHEY and SMNVEV (reference sequence).

Note on this clone: This sample also contains other DNA sequences that code for the same CDR3. This chain's CDR3 is CASSYSYSGELFF. CDR3 nucleotides: TGTGCCAGCAGTTACTCCTATTCCGGGGAGCTGTTTTTT. The chain joins TRBV6-5 to TRBJ2-2; D remains unclear. The germline gives CDR1 MNHEY, CDR2 SVGAGI. V was cut by 0 bases and J by 6 bases, with 5 bases left in between. The CDR3 is made up of 13 amino acids.

The rearrangement uses TRBV29-1 and TRBJ1-2; a possible D gene is TRBD1 (5 bases). The CDR3 totals 15 residues. V lost 4 bases to trimming and J lost 1 base, with 16 bases between them. Germline lookup yields CDR1 SQVTM and CDR2 ANQGSEA. The CDR3 region is CSVVAGAGGNYGYTF. CDR3 sequence (DNA): TGCAGCGTTGTCGCCGGCGCGGGGGGTAACTATGGCTACACCTTC.

The chain joins TRBV7-8 to TRBJ2-3, with D perhaps TRBD2 (6 bases). V was trimmed by 5 bases and J by 0 bases, leaving 18 bases between them. Germline CDR1 SGHVS, CDR2 FQNEAQ. The CDR3 covers 17 residues. DNA of the CDR3: TGTGCCAGCAGCCTGCCCCGGACTATCACTAGCACAGATACGCAGTATTTT. Translated: CASSLPRTITSTDTQYF.

This clone was seen more than once but under ten times. The genes are TRBV6-5 and TRBJ1-3, with TRBD1 matching 7 bases. J was trimmed by 4 bases and V by 4 bases; bases with no gene match: 10. The CDR3 covers 16 residues. Germline-derived CDR1 and CDR2 are MNHEY and SVGAGI. This CDR3 reads CASSSRQGASGNTIYF. The DNA of the CDR3 is TGTGCCAGCAGTTCCCGACAGGGAGCGTCGGGAAACACCATATATTTT.